Shown below are 24 T cell receptor beta chains from a single sample sequenced in a study of blood T cell repertoires in COVID-19 (TCRdb year 2020). The library was made by the immunoSEQ multiplex PCR assay. Imported from immuneACCESS, the table was reduced by TCRdb to in-frame sequences with V and J called. These copies leave out some clones; in studies compared against another copy, an unresolved V gene accounts for under half, and the cause of the remainder is not known. The sample table contains tens of thousands of clones; only one count was recorded for approximately 84% of them. Of the sample, approximately 35% is held by the ten largest clones. Sequencing was performed on peripheral blood. The receptors were gathered from a man between 65 and 85 years old with acute or convalescent COVID-19.

This chain connects TRBV4-1 to TRBJ1-5; 7 bases match TRBD1. The V gene's germline CDR1 is MGHRA and CDR2 YSYEKL. Unmatched junction bases numbered 4, after V lost 0 bases and J lost 2 bases. The CDR3 has 16 amino acids. CDR3 nucleotides: TGCGCCAGCAGCCAAGAAACTGGGACAGGCAATCAGCCCCAGCATTTT. The encoded protein is CASSQETGTGNQPQHF.

The V and J genes are TRBV19 and TRBJ2-7; D perhaps matches TRBD1 (6 bases). Germline CDR1 and CDR2: LNHDA and SQIVND (reference sequence). Trimming took 10 bases from V and 0 from J, leaving 13 bases between them. CDR3 length equals 13 residues. This chain's CDR3 is CATADSSSYEQYF. CDR3 DNA: TGTGCCACTGCGGACAGTTCCTCCTACGAGCAGTACTTC.

The chain links TRBV24-1 to TRBJ2-1, with 8 bases lining up with TRBD2. The CDR3 consists of 15 residues. Germline lookup yields CDR1 KGHDR and CDR2 SFDVKD. V gave up 2 bases and J gave up 4 bases; unmatched junction bases: 3. CDR3 region: CATSDWSGGYNEQFF. CDR3 bases: TGTGCCACCAGTGATTGGTCGGGAGGGTACAATGAGCAGTTCTTC.

Only a few counts were recorded for this clone. The V gene is TRBV14, the J gene TRBJ2-3, with TRBD1 matching 8 bases. Germline loops: CDR1 SGHDN, CDR2 FVKESK. The CDR3 is 16 residues long. With V trimmed by 4 bases and J by 8 bases, 14 bases remained unmatched. The chain's CDR3 is CASSPLGAGGRGTQYF. The DNA for the CDR3 is TGTGCCAGCAGCCCCCTGGGGGCAGGGGGCCGGGGTACGCAGTATTTT.

The rearrangement links TRBV19 to TRBJ2-1; 12 bases agree with TRBD1. The CDR3 loop spans 13 amino acids. V dropped 5 bases and J dropped 9; count of bases not matched to a gene: 2. Germline V CDR1 and CDR2: LNHDA, SQIVND (reference sequence). CDR3 sequence (DNA): TGTGCCAGTAGTGCGGGACAGGGGGCTGAGCAGTTCTTC. Protein sequence: CASSAGQGAEQFF.

V gene TRBV5-6 combines with J gene TRBJ2-1, with D tentatively TRBD2 (7 bases). The V gene lost 2 bases and the J gene lost 3 bases, with 12 bases spanning the gap. Germline V gene sequence: CDR1 SGHDT, CDR2 YYEEEE. This CDR3 has 15 residues. The CDR3 reads CASSFWGGDYNEQFF. The CDR3 coding sequence is TGTGCCAGCAGCTTTTGGGGGGGCGACTACAATGAGCAGTTCTTC.

This clone was recorded only once. The chain is built from TRBV19 and TRBJ2-4; tentative D call: TRBD2 (6 bases). Between the trimmed V and J ends, which lost 1 base and 8 bases, there was a span of 12 bases. The CDR3 extends over 14 amino acids. Germline loops: CDR1 LNHDA, CDR2 SQIVND (reference sequence). CDR3 nucleotides: TGTGCCAGTAGTATAGCGCGGGACGGATACATTCAGTACTTC. Its translation is CASSIARDGYIQYF.

The rearrangement joins TRBV5-4 to TRBJ1-4; 9 bases match TRBD1. The trim removed 3 bases at V and 10 bases at J, leaving 10 bases unmatched. This CDR3 comprises 15 residues. Per germline, CDR1 SGHNT and CDR2 YYREEE (reference sequence). The CDR3 sequence: CASSSSRDRVAKLFF. CDR3 DNA sequence: TGTGCCAGCAGCTCATCCCGGGACAGGGTGGCAAAACTGTTTTTT.

The chain joins TRBV6-5 to TRBJ1-1; D is unclear. V was cut by 6 bases and J by 8 bases, with 16 bases left in between. From germline, CDR1 is MNHEY and CDR2 SVGAGI. The CDR3 is 13 residues long. In DNA, the CDR3 is TGTGCCAGCAGAGACGGACTCGGGCGCGAAGCTTTCTTT. Protein: CASRDGLGREAFF.

V is TRBV28 and J is TRBJ1-5; 9 nucleotides agree with TRBD1. Trimming removed 2 bases from V and 7 bases from J; junction bases left unmatched: 3. There are 14 residues in the CDR3. Germline V CDR1 and CDR2: MDHEN, SYDVKM. The CDR3 DNA reads TGTGCCAGCAGTTTAGGACAGGGGAAACAGCCCCAGCATTTT. It translates to CASSLGQGKQPQHF.

The rearrangement uses TRBV2 and TRBJ1-1; 8 positions match TRBD1. The V gene end was trimmed by 8 bases and the J gene end by 1 base; junction bases not matched to a gene: 3. The CDR3 runs to 13 residues. Germline V gene data show CDR1 as SNHLY and CDR2 as FYNNEI. The CDR3 region has the DNA TGTGCCAGCTCGGGACAGGCGAACACTGAAGCTTTCTTT. The encoded protein is CASSGQANTEAFF.

This chain connects TRBV16 to TRBJ1-5, with 7 bases aligning to TRBD1. The germline V gene has CDR1 KGHSY and CDR2 FQNENV. The ends lost 4 bases at V and 1 base at J; junction bases unmatched: 1. The length of the CDR3 is 14 residues. The CDR3 sequence is CASSRTGSNQPQHF. The CDR3 DNA follows: TGTGCCAGCAGCCGGACAGGCAGCAATCAGCCCCAGCATTTT.

This clone was picked up a small number of times. The gene calls are TRBV6-2 or TRBV6-3 and TRBJ1-2; unclear D gene. This CDR3 spans 11 amino acids. V was clipped by 5 bases and J by 8 bases, with 9 bases between them. In germline, CDR1 is MNHEY, CDR2 SVGEGT. The DNA for the CDR3 is TGTGCCAGCAGTAGCGGACGCGGCTACACCTTC. Amino acid sequence: CASSSGRGYTF.

This chain links TRBV19 with TRBJ1-5, with TRBD1 identical over 9 bases. Germline V gives CDR1 LNHDA, CDR2 SQIVND (reference sequence). The length of the CDR3 is 14 residues. Losses at the gene ends were 5 bases for V and 6 bases for J; bases not matched to a gene: 5. Here the CDR3 reads CASSPGTGLQPQHF. The CDR3 DNA sequence: TGTGCCAGTAGTCCAGGGACAGGGCTTCAGCCCCAGCATTTT.

This clone turned up a few times. The J gene is TRBJ1-3, the V gene TRBV5-1; TRBD1 matches 12 bases. V trimming: 3 bases; J trimming: 2 bases; junction bases outside the gene matches: 6. This CDR3 is built from 17 residues. The germline gives CDR1 SGHRS, CDR2 YFSETQ. CDR3: CASSYGTGGSAGNTIYF. The CDR3 nucleotides are TGCGCCAGCAGCTACGGGACAGGGGGCTCTGCTGGAAACACCATATATTTT. Combining the CDR3 with reference TRBV5-1 and TRBJ1-3 gives the whole variable domain KAGVTQTPRYLIKTRGQQVTLSCSPISGHRSVSWYQQTPGQGLQFLFEYFSETQRNKGNFPGRFSGRQFSNSRSEMNVSTLELGDSALYLCASSYGTGGSAGNTIYFGEGSWLTVV.

This clone was found a few times. The sample has other DNA sequences that encode this CDR3 too. The rearrangement links TRBV5-4 to TRBJ2-7, with a possible D match to TRBD1 (6 bases). CDR1 is SGHNT and CDR2 is YYREEE in the germline V gene (reference sequence). V lost 0 bases, J lost 6 bases, and 10 bases lay in between. This CDR3 region has 13 residues. The CDR3 loop reads CASSLEQGREQYF. CDR3 DNA: TGTGCCAGCAGCTTGGAGCAGGGGCGCGAGCAGTACTTC.

Here the CDR3 reads CASSENIATGELFF. CDR3 in DNA: TGCGCCAGCAGTGAGAATATAGCCACCGGGGAGCTGTTTTTT. V usage is TRBV10-1 and J usage is TRBJ2-2; D unresolved. Germline V gene data show CDR1 as WNHNN and CDR2 as SYGVQD (reference sequence). Trimming shortened V by 2 bases and J by 4 bases, and 8 bases separated the two germline ends. The CDR3 totals 14 residues.

The chain combines TRBV7-2 with TRBJ1-2; unclear D gene. The CDR3 contains 13 residues. In germline, CDR1 is SGHTA, CDR2 FQGNSA. V lost 0 bases and J 6 bases, leaving 8 bases between the germline ends. CDR3 DNA: TGTGCCAGCAGCTTAGCGCGAGGGAATGGCTACACCTTC. It specifies CASSLARGNGYTF.

The V and J genes are TRBV7-9 and TRBJ1-1; D unresolved. This CDR3 spans 15 amino acids. V lost 1 base and J lost 4, with 13 bases in between. The germline V gene encodes CDR1 SEHNR and CDR2 FQNEAQ (reference sequence). CDR3 sequence reads: CASSLGWSAGTEAFF. CDR3 coding DNA: TGTGCCAGCAGCTTAGGGTGGTCGGCGGGCACTGAAGCTTTCTTT.

V is TRBV27 and J is TRBJ2-2, with D perhaps matching TRBD1 (5 bases). From germline, CDR1 is MNHEY and CDR2 SMNVEV (reference sequence). V lost 4 bases, J lost 6 bases, and 12 bases lay in between. This CDR3 has 14 amino acids. For the CDR3, the DNA is TGTGCCAGCAGTTGGGGCAGGGATCCCGGGGAGCTGTTTTTT. Protein sequence: CASSWGRDPGELFF.

The chain carries TRBV18 and TRBJ1-1; TRBD1 matches 8 bases. The germline V gene encodes CDR1 KGHSH and CDR2 LQKENI. Trimming removed 3 bases from V and 3 bases from J; junction bases left unmatched: 9. CDR3 length: 16 amino acids. The CDR3 spells CASSPQRTGSDTEAFF. The DNA of the CDR3 is TGTGCCAGCTCACCCCAGCGGACAGGGTCCGACACTGAAGCTTTCTTT.

The rearrangement joins TRBV19 to TRBJ1-5; D is unclear. The germline V and J ends were trimmed by 8 bases and 2 bases, with 13 bases remaining between them. This CDR3 is 14 amino acids long. Germline-derived CDR1 and CDR2 are LNHDA and SQIVND (reference sequence). The CDR3 reads CASRLLLGNQPQHF. In DNA form, the CDR3 reads TGTGCCAGTCGTCTTCTCCTAGGCAATCAGCCCCAGCATTTT. Full variable domain (outside the CDR3, taken from reference TRBV19 and TRBJ1-5): DGGITQSPKYLFRKEGQNVTLSCEQNLNHDAMYWYRQDPGQGLRLIYYSQIVNDFQKGDIAEGYSVSREKKESFPLTVTSAQKNPTAFYLCASRLLLGNQPQHFGDGTRLSIL.

This clone was counted a few times. J is TRBJ2-1 and V is TRBV10-1, with 7 bases matching TRBD1. This CDR3 region has 14 residues. V trimming: 1 base; J trimming: 6 bases; junction bases outside the gene matches: 3. CDR1 is WNHNN, CDR2 SYGVQD, per germline (reference sequence). CDR3 nucleotides: TGCGCCAGCAGTGAGTTTCGACAGGGCAATGAGCAGTTCTTC. This encodes CASSEFRQGNEQFF.

The J gene is TRBJ1-1, the V gene TRBV9; no clear D. Trimming shortened V by 1 base and J by 0 bases, and 7 bases separated the two germline ends. CDR3 length equals 14 residues. The germline V gene has CDR1 SGDLS and CDR2 YYNGEE. In DNA form, the CDR3 reads TGTGCCAGCAGCGTAAACAGCATGAACACTGAAGCTTTCTTT. It is translated as CASSVNSMNTEAFF.